A single T cell receptor beta chain is shown here with its context. In the original workflow: Amplifying reference gene primers gave estimates of nucleated cell counts. TCRdb's copy holds only in-frame clones and misses some; the assay was immunoSEQ multiplex PCR. V and J calls and clone size are as listed in that table; D and trimming were resolved from the DNA. The sample has 150,000 or so clones; approximately 91% are singletons. These data are taken from a study of blood T cell repertoires in COVID-19. Study background: Acute and convalescent COVID-19 specimens originated in the United States, Italy and Spain. T cells, B-cell-depleted T cells, or PBMCs provided the cDNA or gDNA that served as material.

After removal of 5 bases from V and 1 base from J, the junction contained 13 bases not matched to a gene. Germline assignment: CDR1 SGHAT and CDR2 FQNNGV. The CDR3 has 17 amino acids. This chain connects TRBV11-2 to TRBJ1-1; 7 bases align to TRBD1. The specimen sequenced was peripheral blood. This receptor was identified in a man aged 18 to 30 with acute or convalescent COVID-19. DNA for the CDR3: TGTGCCAGCAGCATCGGCCGAGGGGGCAGGGGGAACACTGAAGCTTTCTTT. Translation gives CASSIGRGGRGNTEAFF.